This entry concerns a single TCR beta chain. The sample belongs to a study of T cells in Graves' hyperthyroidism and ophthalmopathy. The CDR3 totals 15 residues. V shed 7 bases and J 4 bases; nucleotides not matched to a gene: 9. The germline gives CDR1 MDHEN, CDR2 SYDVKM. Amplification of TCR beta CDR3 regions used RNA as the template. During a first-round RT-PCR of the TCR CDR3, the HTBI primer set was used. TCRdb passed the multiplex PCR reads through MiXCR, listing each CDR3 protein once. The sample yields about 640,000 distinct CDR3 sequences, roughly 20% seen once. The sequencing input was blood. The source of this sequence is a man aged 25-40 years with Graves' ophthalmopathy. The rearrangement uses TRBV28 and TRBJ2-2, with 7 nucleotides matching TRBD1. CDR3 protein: CASNRGLRITGELFF. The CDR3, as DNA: TGTGCCAGCAACAGGGGCCTAAGGATCACCGGGGAGCTGTTTTTT.